One sample yielded the 14 T cell receptor beta chains listed below, sequenced in a study of shared clonotypes between healthy human individuals. Generated by immunoSEQ multiplex PCR, the TCRdb table keeps only in-frame clones and is missing some. The sample lists roughly 2,300,000 clones, around 90% occurring once. Input material: naive CD4+ T cells from PBMCs. Noted subset: CD45RA+ positively selected. The receptors stem from a man aged 18 to 29 in good health. Some clones in this sample may be carry-over from other donors' samples.

The CDR3 here is CASSLYEGSYEQYF. The DNA of the CDR3 is TGTGCCAGCAGTTTATACGAGGGATCCTACGAGCAGTACTTC. The V and J genes are TRBV27 and TRBJ2-7; D may be TRBD2 (5 bases). The V end was cut by 1 base, the J end by 1 base, with 8 bases between. Germline CDR1 is MNHEY and CDR2 is SMNVEV (reference sequence). There are 14 residues in the CDR3.

The chain uses TRBV7-9 and TRBJ1-5; 11 nucleotides align to TRBD1. Germline CDR1 and CDR2: SEHNR and FQNEAQ (reference sequence). The CDR3 is 15 residues long. The V segment lost 1 base and the J segment 5 bases; nucleotides outside the gene matches: 1. Here the CDR3 DNA reads TGTGCCAGCAGCTTAGAGGGACAGGGGGATCAGCCCCAGCATTTT. It codes for CASSLEGQGDQPQHF.

The chain couples TRBV9 to TRBJ2-2, with unresolved D. V was shortened by 0 bases and J by 7 bases, with 7 bases between the two germline ends. CDR1 is SGDLS, CDR2 YYNGEE, per germline. CDR3 length: 13 amino acids. CDR3 coding DNA: TGTGCCAGCAGCGTAGATGGGGTCGGGGAGCTGTTTTTT. Translated: CASSVDGVGELFF.

V is TRBV18 and J is TRBJ2-6, with a possible D match to TRBD1 (5 bases). V shed 3 bases and J shed 3 bases, with 9 bases lying between them. CDR3 length: 15 amino acids. Germline CDR1 KGHSH, CDR2 LQKENI. The CDR3 sequence is CASSPGLGGANVLTF. CDR3 nucleotide sequence: TGTGCCAGCTCACCGGGGCTGGGTGGGGCCAACGTCCTGACTTTC.

The CDR3 sequence: CASSYRPDGVGEQFF. CDR3 bases: TGTGCCAGCAGTTACCGCCCCGACGGGGTCGGTGAGCAGTTCTTC. V gene TRBV6-5 combines with J gene TRBJ2-1; the D gene is possibly TRBD2 (5 bases). CDR3 length equals 15 residues. V lost 2 bases and J 9 bases, leaving 17 bases between the germline ends. In germline, CDR1 is MNHEY, CDR2 SVGAGI.

This chain links TRBV5-1 with TRBJ1-1, with 12 bases fitting TRBD1. The germline V gene encodes CDR1 SGHRS and CDR2 YFSETQ. The CDR3 loop spans 15 amino acids. J gave up 5 bases and V 4 bases, and 6 bases lay outside the gene matches. The CDR3 DNA reads TGCGCCAGCAGCCCTGGGACAGGGGGCTTGACTGAAGCTTTCTTT. Encoded protein: CASSPGTGGLTEAFF.

The rearrangement joins TRBV7-9 to TRBJ2-2; 12 bases are shared with TRBD2. Germline-derived CDR1 and CDR2 are SEHNR and FQNEAQ (reference sequence). After removal of 5 bases from V and 7 bases from J, the junction contained 17 bases not matched to a gene. The CDR3 is 19 amino acids. In DNA, the CDR3 is TGTGCCAGCAGCCCTACCTGGGCTAGCGGGAGGGCCGGAGTCGGGGAGCTGTTTTTT. Protein product: CASSPTWASGRAGVGELFF.

The rearrangement links TRBV28 to TRBJ2-1; 8 nucleotides line up with TRBD2. Germline V gives CDR1 MDHEN, CDR2 SYDVKM. The CDR3 loop spans 16 amino acids. J lost 5 bases, V lost 3 bases, and 9 bases had no gene match. DNA for the CDR3: TGTGCCAGCAGTTTTCGGGGGGGCGGGAGCCACAATGAGCAGTTCTTC. Translation: CASSFRGGGSHNEQFF.

The rearrangement links TRBV11-2 to TRBJ2-5; D remains unclear. Trimming pared 5 bases from V and 7 bases from J, leaving 17 bases between. Germline CDR1 reads SGHAT; CDR2 reads FQNNGV. CDR3 length equals 14 residues. CDR3 nucleotides: TGTGCCAGCAGCCCCCCGACTGGGTTGAGGACCCAGTACTTC. Translated: CASSPPTGLRTQYF.

V is TRBV7-9 and J is TRBJ2-3, with TRBD2 identical over 12 bases. V lost 11 bases to trimming and J lost 5 bases; unmatched junction nucleotides: 8. Germline CDR1 is SEHNR and CDR2 is FQNEAQ (reference sequence). The CDR3 has 14 amino acids. CDR3 amino acids: CAGGLAGGIDTQYF. DNA of the CDR3: TGTGCCGGGGGGCTAGCGGGAGGGATAGATACGCAGTATTTT.

The chain couples TRBV5-8 to TRBJ1-2; D may be TRBD1 (5 bases). V lost 6 bases to trimming and J lost 2 bases, with 26 bases between them. The germline CDR1 and CDR2 sequences are SGHTS and YDEGEE. This CDR3 spans 18 amino acids. CDR3 sequence reads: CASTHNWWRGRSNYGYTF. CDR3 nucleotides: TGTGCCAGCACCCACAATTGGTGGAGGGGCAGATCCAACTATGGCTACACCTTC.

The chain recombines TRBV6-5 with TRBJ1-5; 7 nucleotides agree with TRBD1. The CDR3 has 15 amino acids. The V gene end was trimmed by 0 bases and the J gene end by 6 bases; junction bases not matched to a gene: 5. The V gene's germline CDR1 is MNHEY and CDR2 SVGAGI. For the CDR3, the DNA is TGTGCCAGCAGTTACTCAGGAGGGGGCAGTCAGCCCCAGCATTTT. It specifies CASSYSGGGSQPQHF.

The V and J genes are TRBV5-4 and TRBJ1-2, with 8 bases fitting TRBD1. Trimming at V came to 0 bases and at J to 7 bases, leaving 8 bases not matched to a gene. Germline V gene sequence: CDR1 SGHNT, CDR2 YYREEE (reference sequence). The CDR3 totals 15 residues. CDR3 amino acids: CASSLEARGRSGYTF. CDR3 bases: TGTGCCAGCAGCTTGGAAGCCAGGGGGCGTTCTGGCTACACCTTC.

The V gene is TRBV5-4, the J gene TRBJ2-3; 8 bases line up with TRBD2. The CDR3 sequence is 15 residues long. Looked up from germline, CDR1 is SGHNT and CDR2 is YYREEE (reference sequence). With V trimmed by 4 bases and J by 0 bases, 4 bases remained unmatched. CDR3 residues: CASSQTSGSTDTQYF. In DNA, the CDR3 is TGTGCCAGCAGCCAAACTAGCGGAAGCACAGATACGCAGTATTTT.